The next 10 T cell receptor beta chains were all read from a single sample in a study of low-dose radiotherapy and immunotherapy resistance in tumors. Covering alpha and beta chains, TRAV- and TRBV-specific primers were used for the first-strand cDNA. Using a constant-region primer together with a V-primer adapter, TCRs were subjected to about 20 PCR cycles of amplification. TCRdb re-called the reads with MiXCR, one entry per CDR3 protein. The repertoire holds about 15,000 distinct CDR3 sequences, roughly 60% seen once, with roughly 8% in the top ten. Receptors were obtained from a human donor with advanced metastatic prostate, ovarian, gallbladder or colorectal cancer (not recorded which). This table probably holds off-target reads from a library built for another chain.

In its sample, this clonotype ranks as medium-sized. This rearrangement joins TRBV20-1 to TRBJ1-2; D is possibly TRBD1 (5 bases). The CDR3 has 12 amino acids. Trimming removed 6 bases from V and 8 bases from J, with 16 bases in between. The germline CDR1 and CDR2 sequences are DFQATT and SNEGSKA (reference sequence). The CDR3 here is CSAPYRTRGYTF. The CDR3 bases are TGCAGTGCGCCTTACAGGACTCGAGGCTACACCTTC.

This clonotype was counted between two and nine times. The gene calls are TRBV28 and TRBJ1-1; tentatively, D is TRBD1 (6 bases). V was clipped by 5 bases and J by 11 bases, with 15 bases between them. The CDR3 sequence is 12 residues long. Per the germline V gene, CDR1 is MDHEN and CDR2 is SYDVKM. The DNA of the CDR3 is TGTGCCAGCAGTGGACCGGCCGACAGGGCTTTCTTT. This sequence encodes CASSGPADRAFF.

The chain links TRBV4-2 to TRBJ2-4, with D possibly TRBD2 on 5 matching bases. The CDR3 is 16 residues long. Germline CDR1 and CDR2: LGHNA and YNFKEQ. Trimming shortened V by 4 bases and J by 4 bases, and 17 bases separated the two germline ends. The CDR3 region has the DNA TGTGCCAGCAGCCCCCCCCATCAAGCGGAGAAAAACATTCAGTACTTC. Its translation is CASSPPHQAEKNIQYF.

The CDR3 DNA follows: TGTGCCAGCAGGTCTTTCGAAGATACGCAGTATTTT. Amino acid sequence: CASRSFEDTQYF. V and J are TRBV14 and TRBJ2-3; D gene uncertain. The germline CDR1 and CDR2 sequences are SGHDN and FVKESK. Trimming took 6 bases from V and 5 from J, leaving 9 bases between them. There are 12 residues in the CDR3.

This chain connects TRBV6-2 or TRBV6-3 to TRBJ1-2, with no clear D. The germline V and J ends were trimmed by 6 bases and 7 bases, with 12 bases remaining between them. The CDR3 runs to 12 residues. CDR1 and CDR2 (germline): MNHEY, SVGEGT. The CDR3 DNA follows: TGTGCCAGCAGCCTTACGACAACTGGCTACACCTTC. It encodes CASSLTTTGYTF.

This clonotype was seen a handful of times. The rearrangement uses TRBV5-1 and TRBJ2-1, with 10 bases aligning to TRBD2. There are 15 residues in the CDR3. Germline lookup yields CDR1 SGHRS and CDR2 YFSETQ. The junction had 3 bases not matched to a gene; V was cut back by 0 bases and J by 6 bases. The CDR3 DNA sequence: TGCGCCAGCAGCTTGGGAGCGGGGGGGCGCAATGAGCAGTTCTTC. It translates to CASSLGAGGRNEQFF.

V and J are TRBV6-2 or TRBV6-3 and TRBJ1-5, with 7 bases fitting TRBD1. CDR1 and CDR2 (germline): MNHEY, SVGEGT. The CDR3 length is 13 residues. V was pared by 5 bases and J by 6 bases, with 4 bases of the junction left unmatched. This chain's CDR3 is CASSGDRVQPQHF. Written as DNA, the CDR3 is TGTGCCAGCAGTGGCGACAGGGTTCAGCCCCAGCATTTT.

V usage is TRBV19 and J usage is TRBJ1-5; D gene uncertain. Looked up from germline, CDR1 is LNHDA and CDR2 is SQIVND (reference sequence). V lost 3 bases to trimming and J lost 3 bases, with 6 bases between them. This CDR3 is built from 13 residues. For the CDR3, the DNA is TGTGCCAGTAGTATCCAGCACAATCAGCCCCAGCATTTT. Protein: CASSIQHNQPQHF.

V and J are TRBV6-2 or TRBV6-3 and TRBJ1-2; no clear D. The length of the CDR3 is 14 residues. V was clipped by 0 bases and J by 3 bases, with 8 bases between them. Looked up from germline, CDR1 is MNHEY and CDR2 is SVGEGT. The CDR3 coding sequence is TGTGCCAGCAGTTACTCGGGAGTACACTATGGCTACACCTTC. This gives the protein CASSYSGVHYGYTF.

V and J are TRBV6-1 and TRBJ2-3, with 8 bases that match TRBD1. The J segment lost 4 bases and the V segment lost 5 bases, leaving 5 bases of the junction unmatched. This CDR3 comprises 14 residues. Germline lookup yields CDR1 MNHNS and CDR2 SASEGT. This CDR3 reads CASSLGQGADTQYF. The DNA for the CDR3 is TGTGCCAGCAGTCTCGGACAGGGAGCAGATACGCAGTATTTT.